One and the same sample provided the 18 T cell receptor beta chains below, sequenced in a study of blood T cell repertoires in COVID-19. Libraries were prepared by immunoSEQ multiplex PCR; TCRdb keeps only in-frame clonotypes and omits some of them. The repertoire includes about 59,000 clones, around 86% of them detected once, and roughly 28% sits in the top ten. The sample was peripheral blood. All receptors come from an elderly woman with active or convalescent COVID-19.

The rearrangement uses TRBV18 and TRBJ1-2, with D possibly TRBD1 on 5 matching bases. Germline V CDR1 and CDR2: KGHSH, LQKENI. The CDR3 is 15 amino acids. Trimming pared 2 bases from V and 0 bases from J, leaving 10 bases between. CDR3 DNA: TGTGCCAGCTCACCAGGGGCCTCAGCTAACTATGGCTACACCTTC. This encodes CASSPGASANYGYTF.

The genes are TRBV19 and TRBJ1-2, with TRBD1 matching 11 bases. This CDR3 spans 15 amino acids. The V segment lost 5 bases and the J segment 2 bases; nucleotides outside the gene matches: 4. CDR1 is LNHDA and CDR2 is SQIVND in the germline V gene (reference sequence). The CDR3 reads CASSSGTGGNYGYTF. The DNA for the CDR3 is TGTGCCAGTAGTTCCGGGACAGGGGGAAACTATGGCTACACCTTC.

The rearrangement joins TRBV9 to TRBJ2-5; D is perhaps TRBD2 (5 bases). V was shortened by 0 bases and J by 5 bases, with 11 bases between the two germline ends. The CDR3 contains 14 residues. CDR1 and CDR2 from the germline V gene are SGDLS and YYNGEE. Here the CDR3 DNA reads TGTGCCAGCAGCGTAGCCGGACTTGGGGAGACCCAGTACTTC. It yields the protein CASSVAGLGETQYF.

The genes are TRBV5-1 and TRBJ1-1, with TRBD1 matching over 7 bases. The V gene's germline CDR1 is SGHRS and CDR2 YFSETQ. J was trimmed by 6 bases and V by 4 bases; bases with no gene match: 12. The CDR3 totals 15 residues. Written as DNA, the CDR3 is TGCGCCAGCAGCACGCGGGCCACAGGGGCTTCTGAAGCTTTCTTT. It translates to CASSTRATGASEAFF.

This clone was counted a few times. V usage is TRBV2 and J usage is TRBJ1-2; possible D gene TRBD1, 5 bases. The CDR3 has 15 residues. In germline, CDR1 is SNHLY, CDR2 FYNNEI. Trimming cost V 0 bases and J 4 bases, with 12 bases left between them. CDR3 DNA sequence: TGTGCCAGCAGTGAAGCCAGGGTTGGCAGCTATGGCTACACCTTC. Translated: CASSEARVGSYGYTF.

In DNA, the CDR3 is TGCGCCAGCAGTGAGTCGTGGGACAGGGTTACTAACTATGGCTACACCTTC. Translation: CASSESWDRVTNYGYTF. This sequence joins TRBV10-2 and TRBJ1-2; 9 positions match TRBD1. Germline trimming cut 0 bases from V and 0 bases from J; bases unmatched to any gene: 5. The CDR3 has 17 amino acids. The germline CDR1 and CDR2 sequences are WSHSY and SAAADI.

The V call is TRBV19, the J call TRBJ2-7, with 8 bases identical to TRBD1. The ends lost 4 bases at V and 7 bases at J; junction bases unmatched: 9. The CDR3 consists of 14 residues. Germline assignment: CDR1 LNHDA and CDR2 SQIVND (reference sequence). The CDR3 reads CASSKGQGPWEQYF. DNA of the CDR3: TGTGCCAGTAGTAAAGGACAGGGCCCCTGGGAGCAGTACTTC.

This rearrangement joins TRBV6-4 to TRBJ2-1, with 10 bases fitting TRBD2. Germline V CDR1 and CDR2: MRHNA, SNTAGT. With 5 bases clipped from V and 0 bases from J, the junction kept 4 bases outside the gene matches. The CDR3 is made up of 16 amino acids. In DNA form, the CDR3 reads TGTGCCAGCAGTTTAGCGGGGGGTCTCTCCTACAATGAGCAGTTCTTC. Translating gives CASSLAGGLSYNEQFF.

The gene calls are TRBV5-1 and TRBJ1-5; 7 nucleotides line up with TRBD1. Germline CDR1 and CDR2: SGHRS and YFSETQ. The V segment lost 5 bases and the J segment 1 base; nucleotides outside the gene matches: 6. The CDR3 totals 15 residues. CDR3 in DNA: TGCGCCAGCAGGGACGGGGACAGCAGCAATCAGCCCCAGCATTTT. This sequence encodes CASRDGDSSNQPQHF. Full variable domain (remainder filled in from reference TRBV5-1 and TRBJ1-5): KAGVTQTPRYLIKTRGQQVTLSCSPISGHRSVSWYQQTPGQGLQFLFEYFSETQRNKGNFPGRFSGRQFSNSRSEMNVSTLELGDSALYLCASRDGDSSNQPQHFGDGTRLSIL.

The rearrangement joins TRBV12-3 or TRBV12-4 to TRBJ2-3; no firm D call. This CDR3 contains 11 residues. Trimming removed 4 bases from V and 5 bases from J, with 4 bases in between. This CDR3 is CASSSRDTQYF. CDR3 bases: TGTGCCAGCAGTTCGCGAGATACGCAGTATTTT.

The J gene is TRBJ2-2, the V gene TRBV2; 10 bases line up with TRBD1. Germline lookup yields CDR1 SNHLY and CDR2 FYNNEI. This CDR3 has 15 amino acids. Germline trimming cut 4 bases from V and 6 bases from J; bases unmatched to any gene: 5. The CDR3 reads CASSADRGIAGELFF. In DNA, the CDR3 is TGTGCCAGCAGTGCGGACAGGGGGATTGCCGGGGAGCTGTTTTTT.

V is TRBV24-1 and J is TRBJ2-7; TRBD1 matches at 8 bases. V lost 2 bases to trimming and J lost 3 bases; unmatched junction nucleotides: 8. This CDR3 has 16 amino acids. The V gene's germline CDR1 is KGHDR and CDR2 SFDVKD. The CDR3 DNA follows: TGTGCCACCAGTGATTCAGGGGGCGCAGGGTTCTACGAGCAGTACTTC. Protein product: CATSDSGGAGFYEQYF.

V gene TRBV28 combines with J gene TRBJ1-2, with TRBD1 matching over 7 bases. CDR1 and CDR2 from the germline V gene are MDHEN and SYDVKM. The trim removed 8 bases at V and 2 bases at J, leaving 11 bases unmatched. This CDR3 is built from 15 residues. The CDR3 loop is CASQPFGQANYGYTF. The CDR3 nucleotides read TGTGCCAGCCAACCGTTCGGACAGGCGAACTATGGCTACACCTTC.

The chain carries TRBV6-1 and TRBJ1-1; the D is unclear. The CDR3 is 13 amino acids. Germline assignment: CDR1 MNHNS and CDR2 SASEGT. V was clipped by 1 base and J by 0 bases, with 3 bases between them. The CDR3 here is CASSEVVNTEAFF. CDR3 sequence (DNA): TGTGCCAGCAGTGAAGTAGTGAACACTGAAGCTTTCTTT.

This rearrangement joins TRBV5-1 to TRBJ2-5; D is unresolved. Trimming pared 4 bases from V and 4 bases from J, leaving 14 bases between. Germline CDR1 reads SGHRS; CDR2 reads YFSETQ. This CDR3 comprises 14 residues. The CDR3 region has the DNA TGCGCCAGCAGCCACAGAAGTCTCCGAGAGACCCAGTACTTC. Translation gives CASSHRSLRETQYF.

The V call is TRBV10-3, the J call TRBJ2-2; 8 nucleotides line up with TRBD1. In germline, CDR1 is ENHRY, CDR2 SYGVKD. This CDR3 is 16 amino acids long. J was trimmed by 4 bases and V by 2 bases; bases with no gene match: 6. The CDR3 coding sequence is TGTGCCATCAGTGAGACCCGGACAGGGCCCACCGGGGAGCTGTTTTTT. Translated: CAISETRTGPTGELFF.

V gene TRBV29-1 combines with J gene TRBJ2-7, with D hard to call. Trimming shortened V by 2 bases and J by 6 bases, and 8 bases separated the two germline ends. CDR1 is SQVTM, CDR2 ANQGSEA, per germline. There are 11 residues in the CDR3. CDR3 residues: CSVESSVEQYF. The CDR3 nucleotides are TGCAGCGTTGAATCCAGCGTCGAGCAGTACTTC.

The rearrangement links TRBV19 to TRBJ1-4, with 7 bases identical to TRBD1. Germline CDR1 and CDR2: LNHDA and SQIVND (reference sequence). Germline trimming cut 6 bases from V and 3 bases from J; bases unmatched to any gene: 4. CDR3 size: 14 residues. The CDR3: CASRSQGSNEKLFF. CDR3 sequence (DNA): TGTGCCAGTAGGTCACAGGGGTCTAATGAAAAACTGTTTTTT.